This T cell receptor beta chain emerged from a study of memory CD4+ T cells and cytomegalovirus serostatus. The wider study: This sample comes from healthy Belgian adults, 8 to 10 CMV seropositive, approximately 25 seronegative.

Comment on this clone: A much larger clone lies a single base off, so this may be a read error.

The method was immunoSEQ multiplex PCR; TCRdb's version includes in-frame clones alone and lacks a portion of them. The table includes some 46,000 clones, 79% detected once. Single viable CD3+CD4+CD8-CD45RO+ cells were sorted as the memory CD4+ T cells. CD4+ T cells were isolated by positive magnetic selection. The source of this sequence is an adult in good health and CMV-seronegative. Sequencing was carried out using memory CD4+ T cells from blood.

In nucleotides, the CDR3 is TGTGCCAGCAACTTAGGGCACACCGGGGAGCTGTTTTTT. Protein: CASNLGHTGELFF. The J gene is TRBJ2-2, the V gene TRBV7-9; no clear D. This CDR3 contains 13 residues. Germline V gives CDR1 SEHNR, CDR2 FQNEAQ (reference sequence).